This T cell receptor beta chain was sequenced for a study of blood T cell repertoires in COVID-19. Sequencing used immunoSEQ multiplex PCR; TCRdb keeps in-frame clones, though not all of them. The table has around 51,000 clones, around 85% seen once. The CDR3 contains 13 residues. V dropped 6 bases and J dropped 4; count of bases not matched to a gene: 5. Germline CDR1 reads SNHLY; CDR2 reads FYNNEI. This TCR derives from a woman older than 75 with acute or convalescent COVID-19. The sequenced sample was peripheral blood. V and J are TRBV2 and TRBJ1-2; 7 bases are shared with TRBD1. CDR3 amino acids: CASRLGQSYGYTF. The CDR3 DNA reads as TGTGCCAGCAGATTGGGACAGAGCTATGGCTACACCTTC.